These T cell receptor beta chains were read from a single sample in a study of beta chain features in type 1 diabetes. Measured with immunoSEQ multiplex PCR; TCRdb has only the in-frame clones, and not every one. The data hold 900,000 or so clones, with 15% to 20% observed a single time. The material sequenced was naive CD4+ T cells from blood. These TCRs come from a woman aged 18-30 years in good health. Both conserved end residues are part of each CDR3. A D gene is named only where the DNA matches it firmly. Expanded clones are given a class, and other clones once, few, many or no size at all.

>TRBV21-1|-|few|TRBJ2-1
CASSYNEQFF
TGTGCCAGCAGCTACAATGAGCAGTTCTTC
>TRBV11-3|TRBD1|-|TRBJ2-7
CASSAGTGSSEQYF
TGTGCCAGCAGCGCGGGGACAGGGTCGAGCGAGCAGTACTTC
>TRBV2|-|few|TRBJ2-7
CASRQQGISYEQYF
TGTGCCAGCAGGCAACAGGGTATCTCCTACGAGCAGTACTTC
>TRBV27|-|-|TRBJ2-7
CASSLSIIDEQYF
TGTGCCAGCAGTTTATCGATAATAGACGAGCAGTACTTC
>TRBV6-5|-|-|TRBJ1-3
CASTLALGNTIYF
TGTGCCAGCACCCTAGCGCTCGGAAACACCATATATTTT
>TRBV2|TRBD2|-|TRBJ2-2
CASDSGTSGSTGELFF
TGTGCCAGCGATTCGGGGACTAGCGGGAGCACCGGGGAGCTGTTTTTT
>TRBV7-8|-|-|TRBJ2-3
CASSHRRPSTDTQYF
TGTGCCAGCAGCCACCGTCGGCCGAGCACAGATACGCAGTATTTT
>TRBV7-2|-|-|TRBJ1-5
CASSSQSNQPQHF
TGTGCCAGCAGCTCCCAAAGCAATCAGCCCCAGCATTTT
>TRBV7-9|-|-|TRBJ2-6
CASSFGDSGANVLTF
TGTGCCAGCAGCTTCGGGGATTCCGGGGCCAACGTCCTGACTTTC
>TRBV4-1|TRBD2|-|TRBJ2-4
CASSAGVAKNIQYF
TGCGCCAGCTCTGCGGGAGTTGCCAAAAACATTCAGTACTTC